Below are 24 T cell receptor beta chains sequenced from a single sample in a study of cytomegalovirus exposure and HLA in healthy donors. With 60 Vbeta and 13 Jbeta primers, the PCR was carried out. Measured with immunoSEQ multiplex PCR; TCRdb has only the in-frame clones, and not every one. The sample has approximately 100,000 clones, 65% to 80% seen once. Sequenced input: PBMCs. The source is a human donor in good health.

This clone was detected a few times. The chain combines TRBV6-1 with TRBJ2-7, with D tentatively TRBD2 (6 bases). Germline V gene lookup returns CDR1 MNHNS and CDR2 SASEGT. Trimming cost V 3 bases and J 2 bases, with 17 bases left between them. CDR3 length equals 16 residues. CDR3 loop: CASSDRVGGGTYEQYF. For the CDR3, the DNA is TGTGCCAGCAGTGACCGGGTCGGGGGTGGTACCTACGAGCAGTACTTC.

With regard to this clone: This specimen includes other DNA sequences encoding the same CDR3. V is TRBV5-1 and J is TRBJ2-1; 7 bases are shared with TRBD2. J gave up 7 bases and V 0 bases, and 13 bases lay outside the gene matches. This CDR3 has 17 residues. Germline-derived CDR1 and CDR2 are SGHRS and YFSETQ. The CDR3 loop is CASSLGGTGGGWNEQFF. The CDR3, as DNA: TGCGCCAGCAGCTTGGGGGGAACTGGGGGGGGTTGGAATGAGCAGTTCTTC. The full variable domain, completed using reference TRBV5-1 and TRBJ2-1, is KAGVTQTPRYLIKTRGQQVTLSCSPISGHRSVSWYQQTPGQGLQFLFEYFSETQRNKGNFPGRFSGRQFSNSRSEMNVSTLELGDSALYLCASSLGGTGGGWNEQFFGPGTRLTVL.

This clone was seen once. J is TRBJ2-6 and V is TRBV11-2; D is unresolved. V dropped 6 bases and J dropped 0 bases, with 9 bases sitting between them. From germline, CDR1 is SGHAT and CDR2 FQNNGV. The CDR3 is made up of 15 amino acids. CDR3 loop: CASSPLRSGANVLTF. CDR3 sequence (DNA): TGTGCCAGCAGTCCCCTCCGCTCTGGGGCCAACGTCCTGACTTTC.

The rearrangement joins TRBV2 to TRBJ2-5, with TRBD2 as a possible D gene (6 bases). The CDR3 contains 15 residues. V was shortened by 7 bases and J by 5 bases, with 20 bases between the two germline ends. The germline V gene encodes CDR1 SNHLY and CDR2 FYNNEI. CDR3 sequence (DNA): TGTGCCAGCACCGTCCTAGCGACAAGGGCGGAGACCCAGTACTTC. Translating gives CASTVLATRAETQYF.

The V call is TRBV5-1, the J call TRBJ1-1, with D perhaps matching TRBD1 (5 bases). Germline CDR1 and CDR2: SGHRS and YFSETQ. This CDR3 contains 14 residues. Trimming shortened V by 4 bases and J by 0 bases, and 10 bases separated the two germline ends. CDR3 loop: CASSTQGMNTEAFF. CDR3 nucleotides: TGCGCCAGCAGCACCCAGGGAATGAACACTGAAGCTTTCTTT.

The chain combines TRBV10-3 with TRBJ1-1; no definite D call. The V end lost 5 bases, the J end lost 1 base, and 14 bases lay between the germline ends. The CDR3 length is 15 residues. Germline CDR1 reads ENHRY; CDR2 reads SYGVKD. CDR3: CAISTRGGRNTEAFF. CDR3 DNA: TGTGCCATCAGTACACGAGGTGGCAGGAACACTGAAGCTTTCTTT.

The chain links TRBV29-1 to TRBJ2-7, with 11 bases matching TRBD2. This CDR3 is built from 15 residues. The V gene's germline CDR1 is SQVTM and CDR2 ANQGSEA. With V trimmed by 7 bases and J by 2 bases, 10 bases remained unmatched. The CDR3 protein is CSGAQTSGGTYEQYF. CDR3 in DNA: TGCAGCGGGGCTCAAACTAGCGGGGGAACCTACGAGCAGTACTTC.

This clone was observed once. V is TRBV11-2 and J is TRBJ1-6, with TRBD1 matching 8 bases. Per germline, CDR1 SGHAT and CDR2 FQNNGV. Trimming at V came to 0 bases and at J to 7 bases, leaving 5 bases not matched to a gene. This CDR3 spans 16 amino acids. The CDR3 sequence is CASSLDFRQGNSPLHF. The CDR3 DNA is TGTGCCAGCAGCTTAGATTTTCGACAGGGGAATTCACCCCTCCACTTT. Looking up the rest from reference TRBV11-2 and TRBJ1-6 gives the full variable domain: EAGVAQSPRYKIIEKRQSVAFWCNPISGHATLYWYQQILGQGPKLLIQFQNNGVVDDSQLPKDRFSAERLKGVDSTLKIQPAKLEDSAVYLCASSLDFRQGNSPLHFGNGTRLTVT.

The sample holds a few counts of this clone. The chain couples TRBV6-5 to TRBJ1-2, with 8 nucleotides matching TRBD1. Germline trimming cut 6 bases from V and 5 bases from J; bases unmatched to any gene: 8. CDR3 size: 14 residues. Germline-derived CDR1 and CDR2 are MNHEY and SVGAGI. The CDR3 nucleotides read TGTGCCAGCAGCGTCGGACAGGGTGTGTATGGCTACACCTTC. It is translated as CASSVGQGVYGYTF.

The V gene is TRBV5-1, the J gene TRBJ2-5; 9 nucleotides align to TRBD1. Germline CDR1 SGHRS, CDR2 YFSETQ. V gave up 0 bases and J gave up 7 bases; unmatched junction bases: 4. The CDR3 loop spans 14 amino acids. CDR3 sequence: CASSLEGQGGTQYF. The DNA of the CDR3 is TGCGCCAGCAGCTTGGAGGGACAGGGTGGGACCCAGTACTTC. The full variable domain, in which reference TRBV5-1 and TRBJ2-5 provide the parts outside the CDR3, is KAGVTQTPRYLIKTRGQQVTLSCSPISGHRSVSWYQQTPGQGLQFLFEYFSETQRNKGNFPGRFSGRQFSNSRSEMNVSTLELGDSALYLCASSLEGQGGTQYFGPGTRLLVL.

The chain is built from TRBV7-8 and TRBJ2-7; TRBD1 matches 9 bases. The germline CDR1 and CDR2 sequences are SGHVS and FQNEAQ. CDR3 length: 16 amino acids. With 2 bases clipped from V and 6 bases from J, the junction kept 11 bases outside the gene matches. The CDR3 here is CASSLTPGQGPIEQYF. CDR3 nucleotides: TGTGCCAGCAGCTTAACGCCGGGACAGGGTCCTATCGAGCAGTACTTC.

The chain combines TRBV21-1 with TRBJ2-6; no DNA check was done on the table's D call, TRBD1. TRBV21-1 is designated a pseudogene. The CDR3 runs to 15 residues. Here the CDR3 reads CASIVTGAGANVLTF. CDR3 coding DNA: TGTGCCAGCATTGTGACAGGAGCTGGGGCCAACGTCCTGACTTTC.

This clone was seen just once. CDR3 residues: CAWRTDSSYEQYF. As DNA, the CDR3 is TGTGCCTGGCGGACAGATAGCTCCTACGAGCAGTACTTC. J is TRBJ2-7 and V is TRBV30; D is perhaps TRBD1 (6 bases). CDR1 GTSNPN and CDR2 SVGIG come from the germline V gene (reference sequence). The V and J ends lost 5 bases and 0 bases respectively, with 11 bases between them. The length of the CDR3 is 13 residues.

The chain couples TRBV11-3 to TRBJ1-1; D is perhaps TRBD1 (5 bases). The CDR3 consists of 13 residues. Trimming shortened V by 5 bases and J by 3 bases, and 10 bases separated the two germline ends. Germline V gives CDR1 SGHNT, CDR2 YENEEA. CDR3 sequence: CASSRGDDTEAFF. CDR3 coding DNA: TGTGCCAGCAGCAGGGGTGATGACACTGAAGCTTTCTTT.

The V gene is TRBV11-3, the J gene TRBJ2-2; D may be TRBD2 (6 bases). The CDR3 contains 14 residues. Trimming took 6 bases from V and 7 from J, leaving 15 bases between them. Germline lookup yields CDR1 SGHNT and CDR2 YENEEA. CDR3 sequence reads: CASRPGGPGGELFF. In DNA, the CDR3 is TGTGCCAGCAGGCCCGGAGGGCCCGGCGGGGAGCTGTTTTTT.

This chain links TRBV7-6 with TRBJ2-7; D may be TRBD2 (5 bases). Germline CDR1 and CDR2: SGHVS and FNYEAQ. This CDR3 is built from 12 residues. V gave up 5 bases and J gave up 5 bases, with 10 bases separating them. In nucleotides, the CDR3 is TGTGCCAGCAGCCCAGAGGGCCACGAGCAGTACTTC. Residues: CASSPEGHEQYF.

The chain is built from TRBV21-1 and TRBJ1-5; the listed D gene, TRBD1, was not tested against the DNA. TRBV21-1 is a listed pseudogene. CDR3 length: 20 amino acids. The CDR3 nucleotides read TGTGCCAGCAGCAAAGGGCCGGGACAGGTCTCAGTCGGGGTCAATCAGCCCCAGCATTTT. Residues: CASSKGPGQVSVGVNQPQHF.

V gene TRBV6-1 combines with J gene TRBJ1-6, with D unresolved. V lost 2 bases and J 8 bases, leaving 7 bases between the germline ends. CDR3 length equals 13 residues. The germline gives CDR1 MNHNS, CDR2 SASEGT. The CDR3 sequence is CASSERRDSPLHF. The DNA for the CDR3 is TGTGCCAGCAGTGAACGTCGGGATTCACCCCTCCACTTT.

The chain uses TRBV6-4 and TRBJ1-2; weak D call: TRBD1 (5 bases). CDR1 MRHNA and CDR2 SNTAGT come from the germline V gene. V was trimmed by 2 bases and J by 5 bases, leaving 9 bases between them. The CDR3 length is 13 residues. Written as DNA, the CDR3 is TGTGCCAGCAGTGACAAGGACATGTATGGCTACACCTTC. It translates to CASSDKDMYGYTF.

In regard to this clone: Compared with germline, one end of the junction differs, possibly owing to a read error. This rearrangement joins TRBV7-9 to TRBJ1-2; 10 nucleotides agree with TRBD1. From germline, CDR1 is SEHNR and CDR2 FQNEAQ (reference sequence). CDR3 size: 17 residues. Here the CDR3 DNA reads TGTTCCAGCAGCCCTCACCGGCCCGGACAGGGGGTGCGAGGCTACACCTTC. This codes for CSSSPHRPGQGVRGYTF. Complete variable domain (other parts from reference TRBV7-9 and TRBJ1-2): DTGVSQNPRHKITKRGQNVTFRCDPISEHNRLYWYRQTLGQGPEFLTYFQNEAQLEKSRLLSDRFSAERPKGSFSTLEIQRTEQGDSAMYLCSSSPHRPGQGVRGYTFGSGTRLTVV.

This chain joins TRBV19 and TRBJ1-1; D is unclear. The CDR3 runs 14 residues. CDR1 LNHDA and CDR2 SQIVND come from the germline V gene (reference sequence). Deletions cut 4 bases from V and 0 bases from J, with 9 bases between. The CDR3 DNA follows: TGTGCCAGTAGTACTGCAGGATTGAACACTGAAGCTTTCTTT. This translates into CASSTAGLNTEAFF.

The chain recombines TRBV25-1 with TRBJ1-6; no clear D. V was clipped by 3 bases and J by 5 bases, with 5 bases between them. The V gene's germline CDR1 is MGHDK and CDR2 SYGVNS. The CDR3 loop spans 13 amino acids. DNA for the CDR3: TGTGCCAGCAGTGACATAGATAATTCACCCCTCCACTTT. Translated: CASSDIDNSPLHF. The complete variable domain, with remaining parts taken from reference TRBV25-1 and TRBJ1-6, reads EADIYQTPRYLVIGTGKKITLECSQTMGHDKMYWYQQDPGMELHLIHYSYGVNSTEKGDLSSESTVSRIRTEHFPLTLESARPSHTSQYLCASSDIDNSPLHFGNGTRLTVT.

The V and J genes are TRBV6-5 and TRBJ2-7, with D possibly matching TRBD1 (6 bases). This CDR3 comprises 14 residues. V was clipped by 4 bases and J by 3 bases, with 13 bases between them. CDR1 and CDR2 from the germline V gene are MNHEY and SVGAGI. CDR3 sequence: CASSSPGEVYEQYF. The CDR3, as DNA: TGTGCCAGCAGTTCACCAGGGGAAGTCTACGAGCAGTACTTC.

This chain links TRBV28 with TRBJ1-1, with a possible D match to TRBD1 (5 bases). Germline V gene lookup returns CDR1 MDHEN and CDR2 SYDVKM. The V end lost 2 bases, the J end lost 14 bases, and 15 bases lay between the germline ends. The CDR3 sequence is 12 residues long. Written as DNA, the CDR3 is TGTGCCAGCAGTTTAGCGGGGCAGTTTTTGTTCTTT. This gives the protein CASSLAGQFLFF.